This is a list of T cell receptor beta chains from one sample in a study of blood T cell repertoires in COVID-19. Assay: immunoSEQ multiplex PCR; the TCRdb copy retains only in-frame clones and omits some. The sample lists approximately 500,000 clones; roughly 89% were seen once. The specimen was peripheral blood. Source of these receptors: a woman between 50 and 59 years old with COVID-19, enrolled during active disease. Each CDR3 is given with its conserved first and last residue.

CASSLTSVGETQYF	TRBV5-4	TRBJ2-5
CASNQDSYGYTF	TRBV19	TRBJ1-2
CASSDRLARAETQYF	TRBV2	TRBJ2-5
CASSGQFNYGYTF	TRBV5-8	TRBJ1-2
CASKRDGQVQPQHF	TRBV2	TRBJ1-5
CASSIVQTGGPPRPFF	TRBV19	TRBJ2-1
CASSPKTSGGFSSTDTQYF	TRBV7-2	TRBJ2-3
CASSWTSGGRYEQYF	TRBV5-1	TRBJ2-7
CASSQHLGTGDYEQYF	TRBV3-1/TRBV3-2	TRBJ2-7
CASSHFGQASQETQYF	TRBV3-1/TRBV3-2	TRBJ2-5
CASGLAQGAPGANVLTF	TRBV12-5	TRBJ2-6